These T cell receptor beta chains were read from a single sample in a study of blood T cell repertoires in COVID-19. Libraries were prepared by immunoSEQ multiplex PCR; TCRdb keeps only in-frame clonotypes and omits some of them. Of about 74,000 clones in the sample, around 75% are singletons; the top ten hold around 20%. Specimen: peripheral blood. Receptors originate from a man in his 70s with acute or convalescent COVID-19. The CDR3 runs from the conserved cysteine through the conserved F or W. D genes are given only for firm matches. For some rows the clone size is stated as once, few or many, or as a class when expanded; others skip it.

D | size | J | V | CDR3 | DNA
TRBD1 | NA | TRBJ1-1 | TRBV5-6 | CASSYGTGATNTEAFF | TGTGCCAGCAGCTACGGGACAGGGGCTACGAACACTGAAGCTTTCTTT
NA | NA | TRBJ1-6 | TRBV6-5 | CASRRGGGGESPLHF | TGTGCCAGCAGGCGGGGAGGGGGGGGCGAATCACCCCTCCACTTT
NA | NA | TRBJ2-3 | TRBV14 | CASSYRRGTSTDTQYF | TGTGCCAGCAGCTACCGTAGGGGAACTAGCACAGATACGCAGTATTTT
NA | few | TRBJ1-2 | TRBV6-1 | CASSSQSYGYTF | TGTGCCAGCAGTTCCCAATCCTATGGCTACACCTTC
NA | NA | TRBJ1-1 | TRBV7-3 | CASRIQENTEAFF | TGTGCCAGCAGGATTCAGGAGAACACTGAAGCTTTCTTT
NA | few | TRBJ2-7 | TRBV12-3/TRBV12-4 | CASSFGYEQYF | TGTGCCAGCAGTTTCGGCTACGAGCAGTACTTC
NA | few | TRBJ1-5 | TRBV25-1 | CASSSGKWQPQHF | TGTGCCAGCAGTTCCGGGAAATGGCAGCCCCAGCATTTT
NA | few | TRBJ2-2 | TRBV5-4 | CASSSGHWAGELFF | TGTGCCAGCAGCTCGGGACATTGGGCCGGGGAGCTGTTTTTT
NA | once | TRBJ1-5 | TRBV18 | CASSGADQPQHF | TGTGCCAGCTCAGGGGCGGATCAGCCCCAGCATTTT
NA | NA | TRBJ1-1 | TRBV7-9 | CASSLGGTSAFF | TGTGCCAGCAGCTTAGGAGGTACTTCAGCTTTCTTT
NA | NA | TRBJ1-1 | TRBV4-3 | CASSQRLLNTEAFF | TGCGCCAGCAGCCAACGTCTCCTGAACACTGAAGCTTTCTTT
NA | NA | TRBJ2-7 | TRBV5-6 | CASSLPSTYEQYF | TGTGCCAGCAGCTTGCCTAGTACCTACGAGCAGTACTTC
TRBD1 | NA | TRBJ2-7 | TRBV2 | CASSVPGQGLYEQYF | TGTGCCAGCAGTGTGCCGGGACAGGGGCTTTACGAGCAGTACTTC
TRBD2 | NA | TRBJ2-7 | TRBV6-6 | CASSGLAGGGEQYF | TGTGCCAGCAGCGGACTAGCGGGAGGGGGTGAGCAGTACTTC
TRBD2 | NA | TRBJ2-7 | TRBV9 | CASSRGEDEQYF | TGTGCCAGCAGCCGGGGGGAGGACGAGCAGTACTTC
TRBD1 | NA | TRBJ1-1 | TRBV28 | CASRPQGTEAFF | TGTGCCAGCAGGCCACAGGGGACTGAAGCTTTCTTT
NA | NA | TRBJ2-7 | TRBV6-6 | CASSEQGGYEQYF | TGTGCCAGCAGTGAGCAGGGTGGTTACGAGCAGTACTTC
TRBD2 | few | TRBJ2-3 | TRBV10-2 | CASSEPRTSGRADTQYF | TGCGCCAGCAGTGAACCCAGGACTAGCGGGAGGGCAGATACGCAGTATTTT
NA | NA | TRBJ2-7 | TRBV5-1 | CASSGGSAYEQYF | TGCGCCAGCAGCGGGGGGTCCGCCTACGAGCAGTACTTC
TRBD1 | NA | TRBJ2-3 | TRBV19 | CASSPWTGIPTDTQYF | TGTGCCAGTAGTCCTTGGACAGGGATTCCCACAGATACGCAGTATTTT
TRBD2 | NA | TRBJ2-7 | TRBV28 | CASSLPGLAGFDEQYF | TGTGCCAGCAGCTTGCCGGGACTAGCGGGATTCGACGAGCAGTACTTC
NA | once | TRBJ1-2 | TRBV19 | CASSPEGAGRGYTF | TGTGCCAGTAGTCCAGAAGGGGCCGGTAGAGGCTACACCTTC
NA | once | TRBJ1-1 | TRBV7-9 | CASSPRLNTEAFF | TGTGCCAGCAGCCCACGGTTAAACACTGAAGCTTTCTTT
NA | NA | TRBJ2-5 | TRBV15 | CATGGGETQYF | TGTGCCACCGGAGGCGGGGAGACCCAGTACTTC
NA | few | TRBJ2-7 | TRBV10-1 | CASSESRREQYF | TGCGCCAGCAGTGAGTCGAGGCGCGAGCAGTACTTC
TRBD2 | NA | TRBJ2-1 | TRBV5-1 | CASSLIERDGTGNEQFF | TGCGCCAGCAGCCTCATTGAGCGGGACGGTACGGGGAATGAGCAGTTCTTC
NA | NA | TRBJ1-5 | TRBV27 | CASSLGRNQPQHF | TGTGCCAGCAGTTTAGGGCGCAATCAGCCCCAGCATTTT
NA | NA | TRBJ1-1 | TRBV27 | CASTPNARGYGEAFF | TGTGCCAGCACCCCCAATGCCAGAGGGTACGGGGAAGCTTTCTTT